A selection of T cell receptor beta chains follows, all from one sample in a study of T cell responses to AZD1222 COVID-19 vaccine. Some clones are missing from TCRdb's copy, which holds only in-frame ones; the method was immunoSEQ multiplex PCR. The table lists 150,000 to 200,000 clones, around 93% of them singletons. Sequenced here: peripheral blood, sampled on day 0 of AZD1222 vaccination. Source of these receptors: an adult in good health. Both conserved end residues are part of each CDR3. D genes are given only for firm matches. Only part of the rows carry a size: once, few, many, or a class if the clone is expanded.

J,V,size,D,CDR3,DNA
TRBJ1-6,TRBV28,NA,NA,CASSPLLGGNSPLHF,TGTGCCAGCAGTCCCCTCTTGGGGGGTAATTCACCCCTCCACTTT
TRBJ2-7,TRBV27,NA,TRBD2,CASSLVGGRAYEQYF,TGTGCCAGCAGTTTAGTTGGCGGGAGGGCCTACGAGCAGTACTTC
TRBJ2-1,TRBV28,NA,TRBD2,CASSLDAGGLQFF,TGTGCCAGCAGTTTAGATGCGGGAGGCCTCCAGTTCTTC
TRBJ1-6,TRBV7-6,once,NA,CASSPGGLYLDSPLHF,TGTGCCAGCAGCCCCGGGGGCCTCTATTTGGATTCACCCCTCCACTTT
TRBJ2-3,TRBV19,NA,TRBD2,CASSPLKRELSADTQYF,TGTGCCAGTAGCCCACTAAAGCGGGAGTTAAGTGCAGATACGCAGTATTTT
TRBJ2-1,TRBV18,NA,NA,CASSTLTGRDEQFF,TGTGCCAGCTCAACTTTGACAGGTCGGGATGAGCAGTTCTTC
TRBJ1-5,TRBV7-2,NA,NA,CASSPRTGEGQPQHF,TGTGCCAGCAGCCCGCGGACGGGAGAAGGTCAGCCCCAGCATTTT
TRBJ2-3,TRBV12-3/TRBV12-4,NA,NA,CASSFGTDTQYF,TGTGCCAGCAGTTTCGGCACAGATACGCAGTATTTT
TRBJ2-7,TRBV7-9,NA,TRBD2,CASSETSGSSEQYF,TGTGCCAGCAGCGAGACTAGCGGGAGTTCCGAGCAGTACTTC
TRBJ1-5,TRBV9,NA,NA,CASSVGPNPGNQPQHF,TGTGCCAGCAGCGTAGGACCCAATCCTGGCAATCAGCCCCAGCATTTT
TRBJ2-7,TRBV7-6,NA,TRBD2,CASSLGAFRGRTSLSSYEQYF,TGTGCCAGCAGCTTAGGCGCATTCCGTGGACGGACTAGCTTGAGCTCCTACGAGCAGTACTTC
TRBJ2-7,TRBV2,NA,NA,CASSGQPYEQYF,TGTGCCAGCAGTGGACAGCCCTACGAGCAGTACTTC
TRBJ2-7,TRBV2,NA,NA,CASNQPFTYEQYF,TGTGCCAGCAATCAACCTTTTACCTACGAGCAGTACTTC
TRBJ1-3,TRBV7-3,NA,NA,CASSLAGRPYSGNTIYF,TGTGCCAGCAGCTTAGCTGGGAGACCCTACTCTGGAAACACCATATATTTT
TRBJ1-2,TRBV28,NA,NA,CASSLWGSNYGYTF,TGTGCCAGCAGTTTATGGGGCAGCAACTATGGCTACACCTTC
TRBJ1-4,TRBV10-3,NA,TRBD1,CATQADRAWNEKLFF,TGTGCCACCCAAGCTGACAGGGCGTGGAATGAAAAACTGTTTTTT
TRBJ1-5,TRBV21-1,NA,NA,CASSKEGVPGGNQPQHF,TGTGCCAGCAGCAAAGAAGGGGTCCCCGGGGGCAATCAGCCCCAGCATTTT